These 19 T cell receptor beta chains were all obtained from the same sample, sequenced in a study of T cell responses to AZD1222 COVID-19 vaccine. This table comes from immunoSEQ multiplex PCR, and its TCRdb copy is limited to in-frame clones, with some not included. The data hold some 100,000 clones, with 85% to 90% observed a single time. The sequenced sample was peripheral blood, obtained on day 0 of AZD1222 vaccination. The receptor source for this set is an adult in good health.

CDR3 bases: TGTGCCAGCAGCCGCGGGACCCCGAATTCACCCCTCCACTTT. Its translation: CASSRGTPNSPLHF. The chain uses TRBV27 and TRBJ1-6, with a tentative D call TRBD1 (5 bases). Per the germline V gene, CDR1 is MNHEY and CDR2 is SMNVEV (reference sequence). The ends were cut back, 6 bases at V and 7 bases at J, with 13 bases in the middle. This CDR3 region has 14 residues.

This sequence joins TRBV3-1 (or the pseudogene TRBV3-2) and TRBJ1-2, with a weak D call TRBD1 (5 bases). V lost 1 base and J 4 bases, leaving 10 bases between the germline ends. This CDR3 is built from 14 residues. Per the germline V gene, CDR1 is LGHDT and CDR2 is YNNKEL (reference sequence). In DNA form, the CDR3 reads TGTGCCAGCAGCCAAGCCGGGGGGGGCTATGGCTACACCTTC. It is translated as CASSQAGGGYGYTF.

This chain uses TRBV5-6 with TRBJ2-1, with a tentative D call TRBD2 (6 bases). The CDR3 has 15 amino acids. CDR1 and CDR2 (germline): SGHDT, YYEEEE. Trimming took off 0 bases at V and 1 base at J, with 8 bases between the two ends. CDR3 DNA: TGTGCCAGCAGCTTGGGGGGAGGTTCCTACAATGAGCAGTTCTTC. Protein product: CASSLGGGSYNEQFF.

V and J are TRBV27 and TRBJ2-5; 10 bases are shared with TRBD2. Germline V CDR1 and CDR2: MNHEY, SMNVEV (reference sequence). This CDR3 region has 13 residues. J lost 3 bases, V lost 6 bases, and 1 base had no gene match. In DNA form, the CDR3 reads TGTGCCAGCAGCGGACTAGCGGAAGAGACCCAGTACTTC. Amino acid sequence: CASSGLAEETQYF.

V gene TRBV21-1 combines with J gene TRBJ2-7; the DNA was not compared with TRBD1, the D call given in the table. TRBV21-1 counts as a pseudogene. CDR3 size: 14 residues. CDR3 DNA sequence: TGTGCCAGCAGTCTACATGGGGCGGCCTACGAGCAGTACTTC. This sequence encodes CASSLHGAAYEQYF.

The chain combines TRBV9 with TRBJ1-5; the match to TRBD1 covers 8 bases. The germline V gene has CDR1 SGDLS and CDR2 YYNGEE. Unmatched junction bases numbered 9, after V lost 3 bases and J lost 7 bases. CDR3 length: 15 amino acids. Written as DNA, the CDR3 is TGTGCCAGCAGCGAGGGGGCAGGGGGCCCGCAGCCCCAGCATTTT. Protein product: CASSEGAGGPQPQHF.

This rearrangement joins TRBV3-1 (or the pseudogene TRBV3-2) to TRBJ2-1; 7 bases align to TRBD2. V lost 0 bases and J lost 9; bases outside the gene matches: 2. This CDR3 has 13 amino acids. Germline loops: CDR1 LGHDT, CDR2 YNNKEL (reference sequence). The CDR3 here is CASSQDRGVEQFF. Written as DNA, the CDR3 is TGTGCCAGCAGCCAAGATCGGGGGGTTGAGCAGTTCTTC.

This rearrangement joins TRBV27 to TRBJ1-2, with D hard to call. The CDR3 has 13 amino acids. Germline V gene lookup returns CDR1 MNHEY and CDR2 SMNVEV (reference sequence). V lost 0 bases and J 4 bases, leaving 6 bases between the germline ends. CDR3 nucleotide sequence: TGTGCCAGCAGTTTATCCAGCCGCTATGGCTACACCTTC. Amino acids: CASSLSSRYGYTF.

This rearrangement joins TRBV28 to TRBJ2-3; 14 bases match TRBD2. The germline CDR1 and CDR2 sequences are MDHEN and SYDVKM. The CDR3 has 17 residues. The V and J ends lost 2 bases and 5 bases, in that order; junction bases with no gene match: 6. The CDR3 is CASSLPGGLAGGDTQYF. CDR3 DNA sequence: TGTGCCAGCAGTTTACCCGGCGGACTAGCGGGAGGAGATACGCAGTATTTT. The full variable domain, completed using reference TRBV28 and TRBJ2-3, is DVKVTQSSRYLVKRTGEKVFLECVQDMDHENMFWYRQDPGLGLRLIYFSYDVKMKEKGDIPEGYSVSREKKERFSLILESASTNQTSMYLCASSLPGGLAGGDTQYFGPGTRLTVL.

V gene TRBV28 combines with J gene TRBJ2-3; D gene uncertain. Germline CDR1 is MDHEN and CDR2 is SYDVKM. Trimming cost V 5 bases and J 1 base, with 16 bases left between them. The CDR3 sequence is 16 residues long. CDR3 residues: CASSPPADVGTDTQYF. The CDR3 DNA is TGTGCCAGCAGTCCCCCCGCCGATGTTGGCACAGATACGCAGTATTTT.

The chain couples TRBV6-5 to TRBJ1-1; 7 bases line up with TRBD1. The CDR3 spans 15 residues. Unmatched junction bases numbered 11, after V lost 6 bases and J lost 4 bases. Germline V CDR1 and CDR2: MNHEY, SVGAGI. CDR3 sequence reads: CASSQEGGAITEAFF. The DNA for the CDR3 is TGTGCCAGCAGCCAAGAAGGGGGCGCGATCACTGAAGCTTTCTTT.

This rearrangement joins TRBV27 to TRBJ2-1; 11 bases agree with TRBD2. The length of the CDR3 is 16 residues. V shed 5 bases and J 4 bases; nucleotides not matched to a gene: 7. Germline V gene sequence: CDR1 MNHEY, CDR2 SMNVEV (reference sequence). CDR3 DNA sequence: TGTGCCAGCAGTCAAACTAGGACTAGCGGGTACAATGAGCAGTTCTTC. As protein: CASSQTRTSGYNEQFF.

This clone was detected once. This rearrangement joins TRBV18 to TRBJ2-7, with unresolved D. Germline CDR1 and CDR2: KGHSH and LQKENI. The CDR3 consists of 15 residues. V lost 0 bases, J lost 0 bases, and 9 bases lay in between. DNA for the CDR3: TGTGCCAGCTCACCACCAAATTCCCGCTCCTACGAGCAGTACTTC. Its translation is CASSPPNSRSYEQYF.

There are a few counts of this clone. The V call is TRBV28, the J call TRBJ2-7; 7 positions match TRBD1. CDR1 MDHEN and CDR2 SYDVKM come from the germline V gene. V lost 2 bases to trimming and J lost 0 bases; unmatched junction nucleotides: 1. The CDR3 covers 14 residues. The CDR3 DNA sequence: TGTGCCAGCAGTTTAGGGACAGCCTCCTACGAGCAGTACTTC. This sequence encodes CASSLGTASYEQYF.

The rearrangement uses TRBV7-3 and TRBJ2-7, with TRBD1 identical over 9 bases. Germline V gene lookup returns CDR1 SGHTA and CDR2 FQGTGA. Losses at the gene ends were 3 bases for V and 2 bases for J; bases not matched to a gene: 5. The CDR3 covers 15 residues. The CDR3 nucleotides are TGTGCCAGCAGCTTCGGACAGGGGACGACCTACGAGCAGTACTTC. It specifies CASSFGQGTTYEQYF.

DNA of the CDR3: TGTGCCAGCAGTCAGGGATTAGTTGGCTACACCTTC. Its translation: CASSQGLVGYTF. The rearrangement uses TRBV6-2 or TRBV6-3 and TRBJ1-2; maybe TRBD1 (5 bases). The CDR3 consists of 12 residues. Germline V gene sequence: CDR1 MNHEY, CDR2 SVGEGT. V was pared by 5 bases and J by 7 bases, with 11 bases between.

A word on this clone: The junction and the germline gene differ at one end; a read error may be behind it. V gene TRBV6-5 combines with J gene TRBJ2-3, with D unresolved. Germline V lookup: CDR1 MNHEY, CDR2 SVGAGI. CDR3 length equals 13 residues. In DNA form, the CDR3 reads TGTGCCAGCCGTTACACGGGCACAGATACGCAGTATTTT. Translating gives CASRYTGTDTQYF.

The chain is built from TRBV5-1 and TRBJ1-2; 8 bases match TRBD1. The CDR3 length is 12 residues. Germline CDR1 is SGHRS and CDR2 is YFSETQ. Trimming cost V 0 bases and J 9 bases; bases outside gene matches: 1. In nucleotides, the CDR3 is TGCGCCAGCAGCTTGGGACAGGGGCGCTACACCTTC. Its protein product is CASSLGQGRYTF.

The chain links TRBV29-1 to TRBJ2-2, with 8 bases matching TRBD1. Germline CDR1 is SQVTM and CDR2 is ANQGSEA. The CDR3 contains 15 residues. J gave up 3 bases and V 4 bases, and 7 bases lay outside the gene matches. The CDR3 reads CSVAQGAGDTGELFF. As DNA, the CDR3 is TGCAGCGTTGCCCAGGGGGCGGGCGACACCGGGGAGCTGTTTTTT.